The rows below give T cell receptor beta chains drawn from one sample of a study of cytomegalovirus exposure and HLA in healthy donors. TCRdb's copy holds only in-frame clones and misses some; the assay was immunoSEQ multiplex PCR. In the table there are roughly 200,000 clones, 70% to 85% of which are singletons. The sample taken for sequencing was PBMCs. These receptors all come from a woman aged 40 to 50 in good health and CMV-seronegative. Both conserved end residues are part of each CDR3. A D gene is named only where the DNA matches it firmly. Rows give clone size only sometimes, using once, few, many, or a class for an expanded clone.

cdr3_nt: TGCGCCAGCAGCCCACACCCCGTTCCCCGGGACAGGGTGTCCTACGAGCAGTACTTC; cdr3_aa: CASSPHPVPRDRVSYEQYF; j_call: TRBJ2-7; v_call: TRBV4-1; clone_size: NA; d_call: TRBD1
cdr3_nt: TGTGCCTGGAGCCTAGCGGGGGGACAAGAGACCCAGTACTTC; cdr3_aa: CAWSLAGGQETQYF; j_call: TRBJ2-5; v_call: TRBV30; clone_size: NA; d_call: TRBD2
cdr3_nt: TGTGCCAGCAGCCCTGATCAGGGCAGGACCATGTTCACTGAAGCTTTCTTT; cdr3_aa: CASSPDQGRTMFTEAFF; j_call: TRBJ1-1; v_call: TRBV5-5; clone_size: NA; d_call: NA
cdr3_nt: TGTGCCAGCTCCCCCCAGAGGGCTATTAGCAATCAGCCCCAGCATTTT; cdr3_aa: CASSPQRAISNQPQHF; j_call: TRBJ1-5; v_call: TRBV18; clone_size: NA; d_call: NA
cdr3_nt: TGTGCCTGGAGTCCTCGGAGGGGGCCCTCTGGAAACACCATATATTTT; cdr3_aa: CAWSPRRGPSGNTIYF; j_call: TRBJ1-3; v_call: TRBV30; clone_size: NA; d_call: TRBD1
cdr3_nt: TGTGCCAGCAGCCAAGCCGGGACAGGGCACTTCAACACTGAAGCTTTCTTT; cdr3_aa: CASSQAGTGHFNTEAFF; j_call: TRBJ1-1; v_call: TRBV14; clone_size: NA; d_call: TRBD1
cdr3_nt: TGTGCCAGCTCGCTAGCGGGGAGCTCCTACGAGCAGTACTTC; cdr3_aa: CASSLAGSSYEQYF; j_call: TRBJ2-7; v_call: TRBV6-6; clone_size: NA; d_call: TRBD2
cdr3_nt: TGTGCCAGCAGCCCCGGGGGTGGAGAGGGGACCCAGTACTTC; cdr3_aa: CASSPGGGEGTQYF; j_call: TRBJ2-5; v_call: TRBV7-3; clone_size: once; d_call: NA
cdr3_nt: TGTGCCAGCAGCTTCAACAGGGGGCAATCTGAAGCTTTCTTT; cdr3_aa: CASSFNRGQSEAFF; j_call: TRBJ1-1; v_call: TRBV13; clone_size: NA; d_call: TRBD1
cdr3_nt: TGCGCCAGCAGCCAAGATTTGGGACTAGCGGGGGGCACAGATACGCAGTATTTT; cdr3_aa: CASSQDLGLAGGTDTQYF; j_call: TRBJ2-3; v_call: TRBV4-3; clone_size: NA; d_call: TRBD2
cdr3_nt: TGTGCCAGCAGCCGCGGGACCGATCGAGCCTACGAGCAGTACTTC; cdr3_aa: CASSRGTDRAYEQYF; j_call: TRBJ2-7; v_call: TRBV11-2; clone_size: NA; d_call: NA
cdr3_nt: TGTGCCAGCAGTACCCGGACAGGGGCAGATACGCAGTATTTT; cdr3_aa: CASSTRTGADTQYF; j_call: TRBJ2-3; v_call: TRBV2; clone_size: NA; d_call: TRBD1
cdr3_nt: TGTGCCAGCAGCCCCGGGACAGGAAATCAGCCCCAGCATTTT; cdr3_aa: CASSPGTGNQPQHF; j_call: TRBJ1-5; v_call: TRBV27; clone_size: NA; d_call: TRBD1
cdr3_nt: TGTGCCTGGAGTGTACTAGTCTCCGCCGGGGAGCTGTTTTTT; cdr3_aa: CAWSVLVSAGELFF; j_call: TRBJ2-2; v_call: TRBV30; clone_size: NA; d_call: NA
cdr3_nt: TGCGCCAGCAGCCGCCTAACAGAGGGGGTGGAGGAAAAACTGTTTTTT; cdr3_aa: CASSRLTEGVEEKLFF; j_call: TRBJ1-4; v_call: TRBV4-3; clone_size: NA; d_call: NA
cdr3_nt: TGCGCCAGCAGGGCAGGCTCTGGAAACACCATATATTTT; cdr3_aa: CASRAGSGNTIYF; j_call: TRBJ1-3; v_call: TRBV10-1; clone_size: NA; d_call: NA
cdr3_nt: TGTGCCAGCGGAACGGGACAGGGCAACACCGGGGAGCTGTTTTTT; cdr3_aa: CASGTGQGNTGELFF; j_call: TRBJ2-2; v_call: TRBV2; clone_size: NA; d_call: TRBD1
cdr3_nt: TGTGCCAGCAGCTCGACGATGGGGGGGGGAGAGACCCAGTACTTC; cdr3_aa: CASSSTMGGGETQYF; j_call: TRBJ2-5; v_call: TRBV7-8; clone_size: once; d_call: TRBD2
cdr3_nt: TGTGCCAGCAGCTTAGGAGAGACAGCCGGGAATGAGCAGTTCTTC; cdr3_aa: CASSLGETAGNEQFF; j_call: TRBJ2-1; v_call: TRBV7-3; clone_size: NA; d_call: NA
cdr3_nt: TGTGCCAGCAGTGGACAGGGTACCCTAGGGGAGACCCAGTACTTC; cdr3_aa: CASSGQGTLGETQYF; j_call: TRBJ2-5; v_call: TRBV5-4; clone_size: NA; d_call: TRBD1
cdr3_nt: TGTGCCAGCAGCACGGACAGGGGGCAATTACTTAAAGCTTTCTTT; cdr3_aa: CASSTDRGQLLKAFF; j_call: TRBJ1-1; v_call: TRBV7-9; clone_size: few; d_call: TRBD1
cdr3_nt: TGTGCCAGTAGTCGCCCCCTGGCGGGGGCGAACGATCATACGCAGTATTTT; cdr3_aa: CASSRPLAGANDHTQYF; j_call: TRBJ2-3; v_call: TRBV19; clone_size: NA; d_call: NA
cdr3_nt: TGTGCCAGCAGAGCTACAGGGGGCAAGGCCGGGGAGCTGTTTTTT; cdr3_aa: CASRATGGKAGELFF; j_call: TRBJ2-2; v_call: TRBV6-5; clone_size: NA; d_call: TRBD1
cdr3_nt: TGCAGCGTGGCCGGGAGGGGAAGCGGCTACACCTTC; cdr3_aa: CSVAGRGSGYTF; j_call: TRBJ1-2; v_call: TRBV29-1; clone_size: NA; d_call: NA
cdr3_nt: TGTGCCAGCAGCGACCAGGGACTATACCCCTACGAGCAGTACTTC; cdr3_aa: CASSDQGLYPYEQYF; j_call: TRBJ2-7; v_call: TRBV5-4; clone_size: NA; d_call: TRBD2
cdr3_nt: TGTGCCAGCAGCGTTTGGGACAGATACACAGATACGCAGTATTTT; cdr3_aa: CASSVWDRYTDTQYF; j_call: TRBJ2-3; v_call: TRBV9; clone_size: NA; d_call: TRBD1
cdr3_nt: TGTGCCAGCAGCTTAGGCTTACTAGCGGCGTACAATGAGCAGTTCTTC; cdr3_aa: CASSLGLLAAYNEQFF; j_call: TRBJ2-1; v_call: TRBV7-9; clone_size: few; d_call: TRBD2
cdr3_nt: TGTGCCAGCAGTAAGGACAGGGTCTACTCTGGAAACACCATATATTTT; cdr3_aa: CASSKDRVYSGNTIYF; j_call: TRBJ1-3; v_call: TRBV6-6; clone_size: once; d_call: TRBD1